The TCR beta chain described here comes from a study of T cells in Graves' hyperthyroidism and ophthalmopathy. General study results and limits: In the analysis, a 13 V-J model separated ophthalmopathy from stable hyperthyroidism.

The V and J ends lost 8 bases and 2 bases respectively, with 12 bases between them. CDR3 size: 13 residues. CDR1 MNHNS and CDR2 SASEGT come from the germline V gene. On this clonotype: What it binds is not known.

Regions amplified from RNA transcripts were the TCR beta CDR3 regions. The TCR CDR3 was amplified in a first-round RT-PCR using the HTBI primer set. TCRdb analysed the multiplex PCR reads with MiXCR anew, one entry per CDR3 protein. There are around 490,000 distinct CDR3 sequences in the sample; approximately 20% occur only once, and 45% to 50% lies in the top ten. Uncontrolled infections, other autoimmune diseases, pregnancy or lactation led to exclusion of patients. The clonotype was recovered from a man in his forties with Graves' ophthalmopathy. The chain employs TRBV6-1 and TRBJ2-5; D is perhaps TRBD2 (6 bases). The material sequenced was blood. CDR3 sequence: CASLRDFQETQYF. The CDR3 region has the DNA TGTGCCAGCCTCAGGGACTTTCAAGAGACCCAGTACTTC.